This T cell receptor beta chain derives from a study of tumor-infiltrating lymphocytes in primary liver carcinoma. Study in general: The patients, men and women alike, were aged 30 to 69 years.

Co-extraction of both nucleic acids (RNA and DNA) used about 20-34 mg of unsorted bulk tissue. With chronic HBV infection, the patients were also treatment-naive. TCR beta cDNA came from about 450 ng total RNA, primed with a constant-region primer. Three-round nested multiplex PCR performed with slightly modified ARM-PCR produced the TCR beta libraries. Via MiXCR, TCRdb re-called the multiplex PCR reads, giving one row per CDR3 protein. The top ten clones hold about 32% of a sample with 20,000 to 30,000 distinct CDR3 sequences, around 77% of them seen once. Regarding this clonotype: Sequence at one end of the junction differs from germline and may be a read error.

This TCR derives from a woman between 25 and 40 years old with primary liver carcinoma and hepatitis B virus infection. Sequencing was carried out using liver tumor tissue from sampling region 5. Stated subset: tumor region T5, tumor centre.

The CDR3 region is CASSFRTGGARETRYF. CDR3 bases: TGTGCCAGCAGTTTTCGTACAGGGGGAGCACGAGAGACCCGGTACTTC. J is TRBJ2-5 and V is TRBV12-3 or TRBV12-4, with 8 bases that match TRBD1. The CDR3 has 16 amino acids.